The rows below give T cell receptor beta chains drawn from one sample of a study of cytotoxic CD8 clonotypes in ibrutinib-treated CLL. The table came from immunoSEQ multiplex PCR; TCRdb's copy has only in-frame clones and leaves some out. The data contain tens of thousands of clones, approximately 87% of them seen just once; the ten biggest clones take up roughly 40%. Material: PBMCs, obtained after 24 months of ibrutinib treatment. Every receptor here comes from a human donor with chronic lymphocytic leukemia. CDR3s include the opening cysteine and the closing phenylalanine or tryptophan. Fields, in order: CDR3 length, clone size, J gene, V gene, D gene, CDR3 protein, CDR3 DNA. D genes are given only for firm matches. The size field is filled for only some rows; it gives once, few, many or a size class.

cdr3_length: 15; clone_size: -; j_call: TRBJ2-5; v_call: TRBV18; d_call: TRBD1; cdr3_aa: CASSSTGGAGETQYF; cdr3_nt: TGTGCCAGCTCATCTACAGGGGGCGCAGGAGAGACCCAGTACTTC
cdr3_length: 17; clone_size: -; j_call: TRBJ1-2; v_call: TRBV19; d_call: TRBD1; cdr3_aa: CASSYGTGAVEGYGYTF; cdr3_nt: TGTGCCAGTAGCTATGGTACAGGGGCGGTCGAGGGCTATGGCTACACCTTC
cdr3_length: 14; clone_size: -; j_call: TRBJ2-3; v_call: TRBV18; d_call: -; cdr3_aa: CASSRTNSADTQYF; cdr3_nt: TGTGCCAGCTCTCGGACAAACTCTGCAGATACGCAGTATTTT
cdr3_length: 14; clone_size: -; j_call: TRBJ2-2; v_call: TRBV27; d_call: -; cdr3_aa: CASSPRPWGGELFF; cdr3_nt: TGTGCCAGCTCACCTAGACCTTGGGGCGGGGAGCTGTTTTTT
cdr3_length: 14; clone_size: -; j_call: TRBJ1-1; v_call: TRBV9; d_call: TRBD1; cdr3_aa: CASSVGTGGGKAFF; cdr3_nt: TGTGCCAGCAGCGTAGGGACAGGGGGCGGTAAAGCTTTCTTT
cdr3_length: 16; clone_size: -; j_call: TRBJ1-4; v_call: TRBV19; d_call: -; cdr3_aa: CASSIEIQYRREKLFF; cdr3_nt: TGTGCCAGTAGTATAGAAATCCAATACCGGAGGGAAAAACTGTTTTTT
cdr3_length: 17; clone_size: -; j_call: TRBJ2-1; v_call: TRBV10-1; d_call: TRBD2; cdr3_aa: CASSPAGLAGDRNEQFF; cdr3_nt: TGCGCCAGCAGCCCCGCGGGATTAGCGGGAGACCGCAATGAGCAGTTCTTC
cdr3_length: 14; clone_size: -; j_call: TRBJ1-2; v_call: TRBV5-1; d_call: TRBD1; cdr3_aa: CASGAGTGAHGYTF; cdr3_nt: TGCGCCAGCGGTGCCGGGACAGGGGCTCACGGCTACACCTTC
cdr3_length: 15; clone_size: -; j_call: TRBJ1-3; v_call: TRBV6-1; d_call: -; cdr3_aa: CASSGTRGMRNTIYF; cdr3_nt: TGTGCCAGCAGTGGGACAAGGGGTATGAGAAACACCATATATTTT
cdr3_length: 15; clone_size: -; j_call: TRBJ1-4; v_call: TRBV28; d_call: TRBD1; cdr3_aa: CASSSGGATNEKLFF; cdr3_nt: TGTGCCAGCAGCTCAGGGGGGGCAACTAATGAAAAACTGTTTTTT
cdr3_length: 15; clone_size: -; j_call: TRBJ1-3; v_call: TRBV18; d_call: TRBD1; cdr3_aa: CASSPGQRAGNTIYF; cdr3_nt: TGTGCCAGCTCACCGGGACAGAGAGCTGGAAACACCATATATTTT
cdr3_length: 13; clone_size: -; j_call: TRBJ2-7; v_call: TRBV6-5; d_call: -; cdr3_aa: CASSTGPTYEQYF; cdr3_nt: TGTGCCAGCAGTACGGGACCGACCTACGAGCAGTACTTC
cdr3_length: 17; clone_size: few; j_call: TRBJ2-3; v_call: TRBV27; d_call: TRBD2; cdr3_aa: CASSLSFSGGSTDTQYF; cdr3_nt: TGTGCCAGCAGTTTATCCTTTAGCGGGGGGAGCACAGATACGCAGTATTTT
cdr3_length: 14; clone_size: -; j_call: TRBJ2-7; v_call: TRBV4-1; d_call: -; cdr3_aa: CASSQDSTRAEQYF; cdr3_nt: TGCGCCAGCAGCCAAGACTCGACTAGGGCCGAGCAGTACTTC
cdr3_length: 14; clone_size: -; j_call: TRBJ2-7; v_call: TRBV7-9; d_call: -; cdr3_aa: CASSLAGGAWEQYF; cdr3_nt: TGTGCCAGCAGCTTGGCTGGGGGCGCGTGGGAGCAGTACTTC
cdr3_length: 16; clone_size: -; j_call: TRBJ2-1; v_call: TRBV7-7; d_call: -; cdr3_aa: CASSEGGFSSYNEQFF; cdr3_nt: TGTGCCAGCAGCGAGGGGGGCTTCAGCTCCTACAATGAGCAGTTCTTC
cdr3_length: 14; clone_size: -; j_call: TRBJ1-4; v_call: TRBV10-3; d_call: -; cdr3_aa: CAIRGGATNEKLFF; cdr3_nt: TGTGCCATCCGCGGGGGCGCAACTAATGAAAAACTGTTTTTT
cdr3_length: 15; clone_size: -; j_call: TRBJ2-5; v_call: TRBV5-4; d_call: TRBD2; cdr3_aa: CASSPGLAGSETQYF; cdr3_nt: TGTGCCAGCAGTCCGGGACTAGCGGGGAGTGAGACCCAGTACTTC
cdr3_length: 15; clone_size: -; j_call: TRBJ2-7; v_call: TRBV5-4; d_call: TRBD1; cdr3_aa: CASSNRDRGPYEQYF; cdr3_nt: TGTGCCAGCAGCAACAGGGACAGGGGCCCCTACGAGCAGTACTTC
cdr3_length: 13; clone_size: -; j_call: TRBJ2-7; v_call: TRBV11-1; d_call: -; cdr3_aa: CASSLSHFYEQYF; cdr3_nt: TGTGCCAGCAGCTTAAGCCATTTCTACGAGCAGTACTTC
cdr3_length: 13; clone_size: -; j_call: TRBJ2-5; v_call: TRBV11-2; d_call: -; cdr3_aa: CASSLGAQETQYF; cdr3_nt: TGTGCCAGCAGCTTGGGGGCGCAAGAGACCCAGTACTTC
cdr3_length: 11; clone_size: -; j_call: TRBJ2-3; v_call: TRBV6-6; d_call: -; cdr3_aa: CASRRTDTQYF; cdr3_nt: TGTGCCAGCAGGAGGACAGATACGCAGTATTTT
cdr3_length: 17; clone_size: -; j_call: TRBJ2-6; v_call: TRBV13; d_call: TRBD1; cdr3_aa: CASSWGQGLSGANVLTF; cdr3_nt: TGTGCCAGCAGCTGGGGACAGGGACTTTCTGGGGCCAACGTCCTGACTTTC
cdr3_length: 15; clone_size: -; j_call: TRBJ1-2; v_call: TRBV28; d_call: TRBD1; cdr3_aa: CASSTPGTGFRGYTF; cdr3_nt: TGTGCCAGCAGTACCCCCGGGACAGGGTTTAGAGGCTACACCTTC
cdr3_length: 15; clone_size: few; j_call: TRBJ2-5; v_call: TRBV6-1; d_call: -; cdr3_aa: CASSESPGVKWTQYF; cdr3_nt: TGTGCCAGCAGTGAATCTCCGGGTGTCAAGTGGACCCAGTACTTC
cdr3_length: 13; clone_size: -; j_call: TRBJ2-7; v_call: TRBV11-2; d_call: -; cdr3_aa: CASSLPSDYEQYF; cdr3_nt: TGTGCCAGCAGCCTCCCCTCGGACTACGAGCAGTACTTC
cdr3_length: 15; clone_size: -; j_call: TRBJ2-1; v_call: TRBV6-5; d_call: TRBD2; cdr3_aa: CASSYQRDLYNEQFF; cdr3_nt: TGTGCCAGCAGTTACCAGCGGGACCTCTACAATGAGCAGTTCTTC